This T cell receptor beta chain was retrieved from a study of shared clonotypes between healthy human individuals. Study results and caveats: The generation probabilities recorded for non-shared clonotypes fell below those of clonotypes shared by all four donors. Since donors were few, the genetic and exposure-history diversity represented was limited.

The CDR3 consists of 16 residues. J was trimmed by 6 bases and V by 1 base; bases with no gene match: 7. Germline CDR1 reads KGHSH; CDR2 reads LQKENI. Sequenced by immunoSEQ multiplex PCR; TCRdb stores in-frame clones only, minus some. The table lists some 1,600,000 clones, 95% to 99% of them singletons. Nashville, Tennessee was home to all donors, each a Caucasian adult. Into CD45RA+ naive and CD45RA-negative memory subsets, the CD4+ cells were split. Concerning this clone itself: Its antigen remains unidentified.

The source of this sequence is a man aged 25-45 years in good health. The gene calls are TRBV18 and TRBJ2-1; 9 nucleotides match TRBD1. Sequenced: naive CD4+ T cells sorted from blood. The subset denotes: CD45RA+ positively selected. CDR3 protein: CASSPLTDRGVNEQFF. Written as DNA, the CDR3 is TGTGCCAGCTCACCACTGACGGACAGGGGTGTCAATGAGCAGTTCTTC.